One T cell receptor (beta chain) is described in this entry. This record comes from a study of OX40 agonist ivuxolimab in advanced cancers. Study-level background: Administration of intravenous ivuxolimab to patients occurred every 2 weeks at 0.01 to 10 mg/kg.

The CDR3 sequence is 13 residues long. V dropped 1 base and J dropped 4 bases, with 7 bases sitting between them. Germline V gene data show CDR1 as SGHVS and CDR2 as FNYEAQ. Profiled with immunoSEQ multiplex PCR; TCRdb holds only in-frame clones, not every one. Of tens of thousands of clones in the sample, 80% to 85% were seen once. The genes are TRBV7-6 and TRBJ1-1, with D hard to call. Sequencing used CD4+ or CD8+ T cells sorted from blood, obtained in a trial of the OX40 agonist ivuxolimab. The clonotype comes from an adult with an advanced solid tumor such as melanoma, head and neck, liver or kidney cancer. CDR3 coding DNA: TGTGCCAGCAGCTTAGGTGAGACCACTGAAGCTTTCTTT. It translates to CASSLGETTEAFF.